This TCR beta chain appears in the sequencing data of a study of T cells after yellow fever vaccination. Deletions cut 5 bases from V and 0 bases from J, with 11 bases between. The CDR3 covers 15 residues. From germline, CDR1 is SGHVS and CDR2 FNYEAQ. This clonotype was seen a handful of times. TCRdb processed the 5' RACE reads anew with MiXCR; each CDR3 protein has one entry. The data contain hundreds of thousands of distinct CDR3 sequences, about 19% of them singletons. Sample: PBMCs, taken before the yellow fever booster vaccination. The V gene is TRBV7-6, the J gene TRBJ2-4, with D tentatively TRBD1 (5 bases). The sequence came from a man younger than 30 who received the YFV17D yellow fever vaccine. The CDR3 loop reads CASSRTLLAKNIQYF. CDR3 nucleotide sequence: TGTGCCAGCAGCAGGACACTGTTAGCCAAAAACATTCAGTACTTC.